These 9 T cell receptor beta chains were sequenced from one sample in a study of T cells after yellow fever vaccination (dated 2019 in TCRdb). Library construction relied on 5' RACE. Sequencing relied on an Illumina HiSeq 2500. TCRdb reanalyzed the raw reads on its own, using fastp at Q25 for trimming and MiXCR for clone calling, and kept in-frame beta chains. Each record represents a unique CDR3 protein, reported with the most common genes and DNA among its rows. The table for this sample lists more than 450,000 distinct CDR3 sequences; 20% to 25% of them were counted only once. About 16% of the sample comes from the top ten. The treatment or condition label corresponds to: live attenuated yellow fever vaccine strain. Sequenced here: PBMCs, sampled less than 25 days after the first yellow fever vaccination. The source of these receptors is a man aged 18 to 29 who received the YFV17D yellow fever vaccine.

This clonotype was counted ten times or more. V gene TRBV7-2 combines with J gene TRBJ2-2; D not resolved. The CDR3 is made up of 13 amino acids. The germline V and J ends were trimmed by 5 bases and 6 bases, with 10 bases remaining between them. Germline V gene lookup returns CDR1 SGHTA and CDR2 FQGNSA. CDR3 bases: TGTGCCAGCAGCCCATCCAAGGCCGGGGAGCTGTTTTTT. This gives the protein CASSPSKAGELFF.

The sample holds a few counts of this clonotype. The chain combines TRBV6-2 or TRBV6-3 with TRBJ1-1; D remains ambiguous. The CDR3 runs to 13 residues. Trimming cost V 5 bases and J 3 bases, with 10 bases left between them. Germline V CDR1 and CDR2: MNHEY, SVGEGT. The CDR3 is CASSADGYTEAFF. CDR3 nucleotide sequence: TGTGCCAGCAGTGCGGACGGATACACTGAAGCTTTCTTT.

V gene TRBV4-2 combines with J gene TRBJ2-1; no reliable D call. The CDR3 loop spans 14 amino acids. CDR1 and CDR2 from the germline V gene are LGHNA and YNFKEQ. The V and J ends lost 0 bases and 7 bases respectively, with 10 bases between them. The chain's CDR3 is CASSQDVLRNEQFF. The CDR3 bases are TGTGCCAGCAGCCAAGACGTTCTCAGAAATGAGCAGTTCTTC.

This clonotype was counted ten times or more. The V and J genes are TRBV7-2 and TRBJ2-2; TRBD1 matches at 7 bases. After removal of 6 bases from V and 4 bases from J, the junction contained 8 bases not matched to a gene. CDR1 is SGHTA and CDR2 is FQGNSA in the germline V gene. This CDR3 contains 15 residues. The CDR3 coding sequence is TGTGCCAGCAGGGAACAGGGGACGGGCACCGGGGAGCTGTTTTTT. Its protein product is CASREQGTGTGELFF.

The chain combines TRBV6-1 with TRBJ2-1; 7 bases are a match to TRBD1. The V gene's germline CDR1 is MNHNS and CDR2 SASEGT. The junction had 12 bases not matched to a gene; V was cut back by 7 bases and J by 9 bases. The CDR3 runs 14 residues. The CDR3 DNA reads TGTGCCAGCACCCCAAGGGTAGGGGGCAGTGAGCAGTTCTTC. The encoded protein is CASTPRVGGSEQFF.

The chain employs TRBV7-2 and TRBJ1-3; 9 bases match TRBD1. CDR1 and CDR2 (germline): SGHTA, FQGNSA. With V trimmed by 4 bases and J by 3 bases, 7 bases remained unmatched. The CDR3 length is 16 residues. The CDR3 nucleotides are TGTGCCAGCAGCTCCTCCGGGACAGGGCTTGGAAACACCATATATTTT. It translates to CASSSSGTGLGNTIYF.

The sample holds a few counts of this clonotype. J is TRBJ1-1 and V is TRBV20-1, with D unresolved. From germline, CDR1 is DFQATT and CDR2 SNEGSKA (reference sequence). This CDR3 is 15 amino acids long. V dropped 5 bases and J dropped 0 bases, with 16 bases sitting between them. The CDR3 sequence is CSAPLNPYLNTEAFF. CDR3 bases: TGCAGTGCTCCCCTAAATCCATATTTGAACACTGAAGCTTTCTTT.

The J gene is TRBJ1-1, the V gene TRBV12-3 or TRBV12-4, with D possibly TRBD1 on 5 matching bases. With 3 bases removed from V and 8 bases from J, the gap between germline ends came to 10 bases. The CDR3 is 12 amino acids. The CDR3 bases are TGTGCCAGCAGTTTTGGGGCAGTCGAAGCTTTCTTT. Its protein is CASSFGAVEAFF.

This clonotype was seen more than once but under ten times. V gene TRBV20-1 combines with J gene TRBJ2-1; TRBD1 agrees at 9 bases. V dropped 0 bases and J dropped 8; count of bases not matched to a gene: 11. The CDR3 totals 16 residues. From germline, CDR1 is DFQATT and CDR2 SNEGSKA (reference sequence). The CDR3 loop reads CSARDPGTGSGDEQFF. The CDR3 coding sequence is TGCAGTGCTAGAGATCCTGGGACAGGGTCAGGGGATGAGCAGTTCTTC.